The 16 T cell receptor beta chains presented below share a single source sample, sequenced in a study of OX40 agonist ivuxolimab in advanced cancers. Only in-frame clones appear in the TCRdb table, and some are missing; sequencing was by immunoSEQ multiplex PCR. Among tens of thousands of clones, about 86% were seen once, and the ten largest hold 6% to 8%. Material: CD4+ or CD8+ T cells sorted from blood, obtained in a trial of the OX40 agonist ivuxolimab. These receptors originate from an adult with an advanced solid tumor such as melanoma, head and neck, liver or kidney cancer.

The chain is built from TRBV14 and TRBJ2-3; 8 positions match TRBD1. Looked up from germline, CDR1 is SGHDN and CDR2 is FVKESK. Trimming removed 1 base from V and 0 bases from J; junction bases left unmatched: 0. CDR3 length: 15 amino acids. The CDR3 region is CASSQGTGSTDTQYF. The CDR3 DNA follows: TGTGCCAGCAGCCAAGGGACAGGGAGCACAGATACGCAGTATTTT.

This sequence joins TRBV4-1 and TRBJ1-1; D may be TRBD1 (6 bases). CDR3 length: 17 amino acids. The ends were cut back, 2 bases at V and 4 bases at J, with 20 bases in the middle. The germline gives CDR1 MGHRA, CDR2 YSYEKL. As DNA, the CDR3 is TGCGCCAGCAGCCAAAGGGTAGGACAGTCCTTTTCCACTGAAGCTTTCTTT. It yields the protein CASSQRVGQSFSTEAFF.

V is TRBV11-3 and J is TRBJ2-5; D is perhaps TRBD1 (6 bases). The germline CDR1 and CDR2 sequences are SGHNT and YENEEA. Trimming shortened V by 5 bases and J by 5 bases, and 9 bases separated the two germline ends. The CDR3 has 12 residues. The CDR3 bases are TGTGCCAGCAGCCAGGGGTGGGAGACCCAGTACTTC. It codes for CASSQGWETQYF.

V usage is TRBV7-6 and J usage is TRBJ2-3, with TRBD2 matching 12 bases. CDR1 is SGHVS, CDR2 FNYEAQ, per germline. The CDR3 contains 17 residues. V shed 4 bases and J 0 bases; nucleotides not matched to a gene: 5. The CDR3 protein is CASSSSGGGRSTDTQYF. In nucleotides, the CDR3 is TGTGCCAGCAGCTCTAGCGGGGGGGGACGAAGCACAGATACGCAGTATTTT.

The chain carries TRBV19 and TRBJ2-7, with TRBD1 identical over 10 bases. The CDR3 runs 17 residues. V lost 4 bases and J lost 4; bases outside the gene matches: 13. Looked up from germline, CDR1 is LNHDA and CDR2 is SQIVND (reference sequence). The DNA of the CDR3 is TGTGCCAGTAGTAAGACCGGGACAGGGGATGTTAGATACGAGCAGTACTTC. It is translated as CASSKTGTGDVRYEQYF.

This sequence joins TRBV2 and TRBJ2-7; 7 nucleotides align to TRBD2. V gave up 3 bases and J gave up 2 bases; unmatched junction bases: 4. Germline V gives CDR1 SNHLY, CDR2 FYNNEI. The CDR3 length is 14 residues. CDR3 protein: CASSDGEGTYEQYF. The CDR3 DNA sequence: TGTGCCAGCAGTGACGGGGAGGGAACCTACGAGCAGTACTTC. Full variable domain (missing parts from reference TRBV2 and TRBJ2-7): EPEVTQTPSHQVTQMGQEVILRCVPISNHLYFYWYRQILGQKVEFLVSFYNNEISEKSEIFDDQFSVERPDGSNFTLKIRSTKLEDSAMYFCASSDGEGTYEQYFGPGTRLTVT.

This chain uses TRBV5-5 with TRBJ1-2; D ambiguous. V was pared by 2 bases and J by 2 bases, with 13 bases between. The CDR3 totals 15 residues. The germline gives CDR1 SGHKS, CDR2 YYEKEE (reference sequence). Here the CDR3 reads CASSFDPNSNYGYTF. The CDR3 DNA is TGTGCCAGCAGCTTCGACCCAAATTCCAACTATGGCTACACCTTC.

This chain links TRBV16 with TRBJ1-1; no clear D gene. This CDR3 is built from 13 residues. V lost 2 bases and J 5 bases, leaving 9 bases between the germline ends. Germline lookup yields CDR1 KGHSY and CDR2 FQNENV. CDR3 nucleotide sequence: TGTGCCAGCAGCCAACTGCGGGAAACTGAAGCTTTCTTT. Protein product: CASSQLRETEAFF.

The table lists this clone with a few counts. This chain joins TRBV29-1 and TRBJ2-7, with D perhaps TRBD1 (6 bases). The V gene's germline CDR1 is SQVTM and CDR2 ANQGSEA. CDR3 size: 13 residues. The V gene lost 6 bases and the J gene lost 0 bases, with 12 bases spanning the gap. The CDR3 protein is CSVSTGRSYEQYF. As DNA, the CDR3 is TGCAGCGTCTCGACAGGACGCTCCTACGAGCAGTACTTC.

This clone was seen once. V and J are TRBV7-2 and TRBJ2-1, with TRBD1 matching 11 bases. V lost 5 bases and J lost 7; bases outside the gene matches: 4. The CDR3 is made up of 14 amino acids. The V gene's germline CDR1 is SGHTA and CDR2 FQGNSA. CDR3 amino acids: CASSPGQGANEQFF. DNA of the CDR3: TGTGCCAGCAGCCCCGGACAGGGGGCGAATGAGCAGTTCTTC.

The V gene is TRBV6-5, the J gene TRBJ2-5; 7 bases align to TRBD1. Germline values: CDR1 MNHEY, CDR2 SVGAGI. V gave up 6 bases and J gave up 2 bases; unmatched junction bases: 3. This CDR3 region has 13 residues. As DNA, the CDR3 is TGTGCCAGCAGGGCAGGGGGTCAAGAGACCCAGTACTTC. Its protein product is CASRAGGQETQYF.

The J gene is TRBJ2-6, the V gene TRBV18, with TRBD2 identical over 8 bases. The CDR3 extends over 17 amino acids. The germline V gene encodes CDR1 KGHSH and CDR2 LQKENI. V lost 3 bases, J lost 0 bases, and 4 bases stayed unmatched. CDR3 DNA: TGTGCCAGCTCACCGTTAGCGGGGCTCTCTGGGGCCAACGTCCTGACTTTC. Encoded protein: CASSPLAGLSGANVLTF.

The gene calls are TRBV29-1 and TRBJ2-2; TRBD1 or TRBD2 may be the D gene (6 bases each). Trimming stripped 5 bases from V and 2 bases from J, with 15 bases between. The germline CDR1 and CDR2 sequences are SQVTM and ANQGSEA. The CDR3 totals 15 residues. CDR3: CSVYEGGGNTGELFF. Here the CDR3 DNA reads TGCAGCGTTTACGAAGGAGGGGGTAACACCGGGGAGCTGTTTTTT.

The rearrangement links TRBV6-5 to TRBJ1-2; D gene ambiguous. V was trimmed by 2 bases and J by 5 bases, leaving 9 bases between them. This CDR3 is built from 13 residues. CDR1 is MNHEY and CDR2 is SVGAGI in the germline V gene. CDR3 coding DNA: TGTGCCAGCAGTTACGAAAGGCGGTATGGCTACACCTTC. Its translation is CASSYERRYGYTF.

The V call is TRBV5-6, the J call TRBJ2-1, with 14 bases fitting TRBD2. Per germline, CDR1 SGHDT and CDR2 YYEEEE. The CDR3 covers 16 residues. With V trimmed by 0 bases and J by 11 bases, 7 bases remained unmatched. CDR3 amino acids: CASSLGGLAGGKKQFF. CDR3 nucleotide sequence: TGTGCCAGCAGCTTGGGAGGACTAGCGGGGGGCAAGAAGCAGTTCTTC.

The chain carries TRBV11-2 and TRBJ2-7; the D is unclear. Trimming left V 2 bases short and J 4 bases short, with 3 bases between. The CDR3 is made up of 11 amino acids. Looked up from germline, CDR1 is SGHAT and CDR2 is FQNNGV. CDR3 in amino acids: CASSLLYEQYF. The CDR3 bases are TGTGCCAGCAGCTTACTTTACGAGCAGTACTTC.